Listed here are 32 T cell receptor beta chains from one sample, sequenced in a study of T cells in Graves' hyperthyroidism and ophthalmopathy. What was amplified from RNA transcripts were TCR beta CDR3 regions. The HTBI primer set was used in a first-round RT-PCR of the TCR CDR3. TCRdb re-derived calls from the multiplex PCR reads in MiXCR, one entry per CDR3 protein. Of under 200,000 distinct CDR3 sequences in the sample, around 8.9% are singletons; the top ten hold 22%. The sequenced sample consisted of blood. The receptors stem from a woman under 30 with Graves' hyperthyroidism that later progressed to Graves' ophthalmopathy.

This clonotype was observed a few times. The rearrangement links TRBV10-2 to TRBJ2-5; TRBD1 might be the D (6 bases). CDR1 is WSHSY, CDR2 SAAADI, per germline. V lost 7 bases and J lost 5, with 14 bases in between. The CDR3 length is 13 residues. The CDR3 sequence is CASKFGGEETQYF. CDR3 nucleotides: TGCGCCAGCAAGTTTGGGGGCGAGGAGACCCAGTACTTC.

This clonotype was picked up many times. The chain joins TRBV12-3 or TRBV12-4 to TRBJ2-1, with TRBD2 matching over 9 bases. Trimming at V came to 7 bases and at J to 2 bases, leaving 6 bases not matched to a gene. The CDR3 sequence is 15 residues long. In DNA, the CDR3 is TGTGCCAGCACCCTTAGCGGGAGAACCTACAATGAGCAGTTCTTC. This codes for CASTLSGRTYNEQFF.

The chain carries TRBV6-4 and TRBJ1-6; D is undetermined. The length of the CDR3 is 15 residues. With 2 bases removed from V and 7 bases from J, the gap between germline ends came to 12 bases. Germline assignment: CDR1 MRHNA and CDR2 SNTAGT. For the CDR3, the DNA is TGTGCCAGCAGTGACACGGGTAGGGTGAATTCACCCCTCCACTTT. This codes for CASSDTGRVNSPLHF.

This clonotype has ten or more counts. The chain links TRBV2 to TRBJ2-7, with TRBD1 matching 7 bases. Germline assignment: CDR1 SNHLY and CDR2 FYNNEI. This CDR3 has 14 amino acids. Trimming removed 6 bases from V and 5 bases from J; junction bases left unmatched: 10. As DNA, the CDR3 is TGTGCCAGCAGCCCGACAGGGTGGCTTGACGAGCAGTACTTC. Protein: CASSPTGWLDEQYF.

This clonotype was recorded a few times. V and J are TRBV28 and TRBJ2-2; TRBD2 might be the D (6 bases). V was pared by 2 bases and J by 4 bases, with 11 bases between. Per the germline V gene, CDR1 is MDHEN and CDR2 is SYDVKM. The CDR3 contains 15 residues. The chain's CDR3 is CASSLGGVGTGELFF. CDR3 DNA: TGTGCCAGCAGTTTAGGCGGGGTCGGCACCGGGGAGCTGTTTTTT.

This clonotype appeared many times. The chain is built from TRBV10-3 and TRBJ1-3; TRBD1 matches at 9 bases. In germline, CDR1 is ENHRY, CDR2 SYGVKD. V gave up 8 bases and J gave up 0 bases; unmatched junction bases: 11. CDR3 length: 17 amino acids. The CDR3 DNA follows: TGTGCCATCGGCCCGGGACAGGGCTTCAACTCTGGAAACACCATATATTTT. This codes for CAIGPGQGFNSGNTIYF.

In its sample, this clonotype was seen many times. In DNA, the CDR3 is TGTGCCACCGAATTCCAGGGGGTAGGTACTGAAGCTTTCTTT. It specifies CATEFQGVGTEAFF. The J gene is TRBJ1-1, the V gene TRBV6-1; 7 positions match TRBD1. With 10 bases clipped from V and 5 bases from J, the junction kept 13 bases outside the gene matches. Germline-derived CDR1 and CDR2 are MNHNS and SASEGT. The CDR3 contains 14 residues.

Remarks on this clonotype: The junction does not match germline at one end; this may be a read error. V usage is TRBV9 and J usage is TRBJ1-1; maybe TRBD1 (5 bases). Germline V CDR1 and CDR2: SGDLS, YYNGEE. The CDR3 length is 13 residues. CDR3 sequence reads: CVSSVGGVTEAFF. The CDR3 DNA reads TGTGTCAGCAGCGTAGGAGGGGTCACGGAAGCTTTCTTT.

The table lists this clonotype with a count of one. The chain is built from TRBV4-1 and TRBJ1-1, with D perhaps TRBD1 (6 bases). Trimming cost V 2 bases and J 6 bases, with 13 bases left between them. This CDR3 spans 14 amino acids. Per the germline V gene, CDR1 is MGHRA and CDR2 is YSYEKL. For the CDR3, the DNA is TGCGCCAGCAGCCAACCGGGGGCCTCGGCTGAAGCTTTCTTT. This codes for CASSQPGASAEAFF.

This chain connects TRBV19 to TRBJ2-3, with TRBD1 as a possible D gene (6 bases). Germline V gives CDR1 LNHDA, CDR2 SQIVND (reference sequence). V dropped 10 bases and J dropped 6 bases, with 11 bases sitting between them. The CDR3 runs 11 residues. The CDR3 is CATAQGDTQYF. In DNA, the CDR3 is TGTGCCACTGCACAGGGTGATACGCAGTATTTT.

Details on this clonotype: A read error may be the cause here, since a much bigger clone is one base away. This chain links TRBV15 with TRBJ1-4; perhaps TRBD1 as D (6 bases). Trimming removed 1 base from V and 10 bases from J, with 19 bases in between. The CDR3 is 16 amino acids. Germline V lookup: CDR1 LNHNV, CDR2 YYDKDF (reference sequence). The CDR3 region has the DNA TGTGCCACCAGCAGAGGTGTGGACAGTTATCTTGGAAAACTGTTTTTT. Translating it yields CATSRGVDSYLGKLFF.

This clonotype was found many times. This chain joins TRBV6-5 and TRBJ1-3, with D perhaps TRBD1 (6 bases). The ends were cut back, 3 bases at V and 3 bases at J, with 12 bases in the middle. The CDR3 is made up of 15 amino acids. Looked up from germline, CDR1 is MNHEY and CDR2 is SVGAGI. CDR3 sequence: CASSYRGALGNTIYF. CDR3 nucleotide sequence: TGTGCCAGCAGTTATCGGGGGGCGCTTGGAAACACCATATATTTT.

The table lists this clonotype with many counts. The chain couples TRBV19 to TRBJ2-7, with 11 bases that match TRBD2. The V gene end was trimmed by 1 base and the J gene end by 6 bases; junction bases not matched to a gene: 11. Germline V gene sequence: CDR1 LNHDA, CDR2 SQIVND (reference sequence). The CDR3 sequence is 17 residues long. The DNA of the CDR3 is TGTGCCAGTAGTATAGTGTTACTAGCGGGAGTAAACGGCGAGCAGTACTTC. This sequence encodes CASSIVLLAGVNGEQYF.

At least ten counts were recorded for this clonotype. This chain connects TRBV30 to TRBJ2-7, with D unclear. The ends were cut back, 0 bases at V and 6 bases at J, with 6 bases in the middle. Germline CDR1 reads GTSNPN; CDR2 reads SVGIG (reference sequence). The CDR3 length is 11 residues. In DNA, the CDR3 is TGTGCCTGGAGTGTTTCATCCGAGCAGTACTTC. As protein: CAWSVSSEQYF.

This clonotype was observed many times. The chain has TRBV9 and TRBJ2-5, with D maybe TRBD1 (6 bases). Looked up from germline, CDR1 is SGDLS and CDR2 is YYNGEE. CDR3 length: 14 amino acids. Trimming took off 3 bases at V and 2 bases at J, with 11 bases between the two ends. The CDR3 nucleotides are TGTGCCAGCAGCGCCGGGACAACTCAAGAGACCCAGTACTTC. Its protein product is CASSAGTTQETQYF. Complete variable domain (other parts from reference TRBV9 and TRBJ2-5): DSGVTQTPKHLITATGQRVTLRCSPRSGDLSVYWYQQSLDQGLQFLIQYYNGEERAKGNILERFSAQQFPDLHSELNLSSLELGDSALYFCASSAGTTQETQYFGPGTRLLVL.

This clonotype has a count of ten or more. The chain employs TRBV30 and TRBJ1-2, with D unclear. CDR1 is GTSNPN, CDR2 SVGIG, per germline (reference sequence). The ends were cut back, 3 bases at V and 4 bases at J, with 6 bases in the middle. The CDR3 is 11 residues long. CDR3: CAWRESYGYTF. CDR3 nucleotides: TGTGCCTGGAGGGAGTCCTATGGCTACACCTTC.

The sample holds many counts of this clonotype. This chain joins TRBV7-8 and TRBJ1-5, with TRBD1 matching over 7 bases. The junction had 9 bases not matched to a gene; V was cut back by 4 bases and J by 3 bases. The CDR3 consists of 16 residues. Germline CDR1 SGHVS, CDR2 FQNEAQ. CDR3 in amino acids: CASSYQGQPINQPQHF. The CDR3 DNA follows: TGTGCCAGCAGCTACCAGGGACAGCCGATCAATCAGCCCCAGCATTTT.

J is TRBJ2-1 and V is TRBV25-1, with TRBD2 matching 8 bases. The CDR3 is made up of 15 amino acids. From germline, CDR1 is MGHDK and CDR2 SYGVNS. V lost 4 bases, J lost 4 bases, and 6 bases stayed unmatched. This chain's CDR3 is CASSGSGGKYNEQFF. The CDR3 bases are TGTGCCAGCAGTGGAAGCGGGGGAAAATACAATGAGCAGTTCTTC.

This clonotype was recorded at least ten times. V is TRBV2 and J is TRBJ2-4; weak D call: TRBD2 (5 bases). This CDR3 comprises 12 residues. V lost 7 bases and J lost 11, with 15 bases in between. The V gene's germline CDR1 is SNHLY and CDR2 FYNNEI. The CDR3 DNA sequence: TGTGCCAGCACTGACTGGGAGAACTTTCAGTACTTC. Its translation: CASTDWENFQYF.

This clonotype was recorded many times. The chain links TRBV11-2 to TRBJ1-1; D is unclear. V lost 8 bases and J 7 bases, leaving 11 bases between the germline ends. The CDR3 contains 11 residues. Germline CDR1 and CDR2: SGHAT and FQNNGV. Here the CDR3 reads CASLLEGEAFF. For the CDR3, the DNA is TGTGCCAGCCTCTTGGAGGGTGAAGCTTTCTTT.

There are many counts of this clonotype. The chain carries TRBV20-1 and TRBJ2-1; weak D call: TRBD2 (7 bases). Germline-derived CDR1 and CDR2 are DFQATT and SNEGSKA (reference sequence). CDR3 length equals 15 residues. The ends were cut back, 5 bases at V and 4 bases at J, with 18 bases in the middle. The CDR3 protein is CSAEGVAGHYNEQFF. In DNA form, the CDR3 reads TGCAGTGCTGAGGGGGTAGCGGGTCATTACAATGAGCAGTTCTTC.

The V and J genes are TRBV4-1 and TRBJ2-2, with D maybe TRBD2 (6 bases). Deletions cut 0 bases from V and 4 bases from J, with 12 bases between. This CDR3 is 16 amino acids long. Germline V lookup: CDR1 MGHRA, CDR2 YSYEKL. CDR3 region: CASSQEAAGRTGELFF. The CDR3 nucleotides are TGCGCCAGCAGCCAAGAGGCGGCGGGACGCACCGGGGAGCTGTTTTTT.

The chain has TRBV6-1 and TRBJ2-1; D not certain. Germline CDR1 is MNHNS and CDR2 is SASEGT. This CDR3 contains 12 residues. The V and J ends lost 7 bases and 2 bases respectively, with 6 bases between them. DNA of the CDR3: TGTGCCAGCAATGATGCCTACAATGAGCAGTTCTTC. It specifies CASNDAYNEQFF.

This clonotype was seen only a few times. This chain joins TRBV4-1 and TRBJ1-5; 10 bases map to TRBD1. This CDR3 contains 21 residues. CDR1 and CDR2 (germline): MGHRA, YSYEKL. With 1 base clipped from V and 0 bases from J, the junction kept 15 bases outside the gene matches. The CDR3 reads CASSQGIFRDRGLGSNQPQHF. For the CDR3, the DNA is TGCGCCAGCAGCCAAGGGATTTTTCGGGACAGGGGATTGGGTAGCAATCAGCCCCAGCATTTT.

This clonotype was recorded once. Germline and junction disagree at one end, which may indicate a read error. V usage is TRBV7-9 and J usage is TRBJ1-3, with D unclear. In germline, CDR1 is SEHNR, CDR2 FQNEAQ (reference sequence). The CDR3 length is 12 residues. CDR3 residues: CASSLGGNIIYF. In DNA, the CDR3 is TGTGCCAGCAGCTTAGGAGGAAACATCATATATTTT.

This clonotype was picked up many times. DNA for the CDR3: TGTGCCAGCAGCTTAAGAACAGTTAGCAATCAGCCCCAGCATTTT. This gives the protein CASSLRTVSNQPQHF. This chain joins TRBV7-2 and TRBJ1-5; D gene unclear. The V end was cut by 2 bases, the J end by 0 bases, with 8 bases between. The CDR3 runs 15 residues. The germline CDR1 and CDR2 sequences are SGHTA and FQGNSA. Looking up the rest from reference TRBV7-2 and TRBJ1-5 gives the full variable domain: GAGVSQSPSNKVTEKGKDVELRCDPISGHTALYWYRQSLGQGLEFLIYFQGNSAPDKSGLPSDRFSAERTGGSVSTLTIQRTQQEDSAVYLCASSLRTVSNQPQHFGDGTRLSIL.

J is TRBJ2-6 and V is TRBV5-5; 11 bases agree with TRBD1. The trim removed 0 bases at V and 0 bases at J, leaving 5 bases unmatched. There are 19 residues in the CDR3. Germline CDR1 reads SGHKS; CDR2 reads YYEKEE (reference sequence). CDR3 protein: CASSLDLGQGVSGANVLTF. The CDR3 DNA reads TGTGCCAGCAGCTTGGATTTGGGACAGGGGGTCTCTGGGGCCAACGTCCTGACTTTC. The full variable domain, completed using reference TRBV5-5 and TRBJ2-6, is DAGVTQSPTHLIKTRGQQVTLRCSPISGHKSVSWYQQVLGQGPQFIFQYYEKEERGRGNFPDRFSARQFPNYSSELNVNALLLGDSALYLCASSLDLGQGVSGANVLTFGAGSRLTVL.

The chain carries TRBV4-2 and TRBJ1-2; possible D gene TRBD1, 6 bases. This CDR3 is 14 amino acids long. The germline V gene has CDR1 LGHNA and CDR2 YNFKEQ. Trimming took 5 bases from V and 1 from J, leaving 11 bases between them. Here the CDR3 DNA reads TGTGCCAGCAGCGAACAGGGCTTTAACTATGGCTACACCTTC. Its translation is CASSEQGFNYGYTF.

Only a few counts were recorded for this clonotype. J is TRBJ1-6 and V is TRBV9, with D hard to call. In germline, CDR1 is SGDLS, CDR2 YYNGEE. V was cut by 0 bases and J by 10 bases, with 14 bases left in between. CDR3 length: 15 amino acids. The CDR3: CASSVASHMLSPLHF. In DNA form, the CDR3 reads TGTGCCAGCAGCGTAGCAAGCCATATGCTATCACCCCTCCACTTT.

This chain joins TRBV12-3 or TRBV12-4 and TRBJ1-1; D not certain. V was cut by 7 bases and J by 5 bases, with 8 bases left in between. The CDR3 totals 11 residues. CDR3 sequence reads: CASNADTEAFF. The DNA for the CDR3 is TGTGCCAGCAACGCTGATACTGAAGCTTTCTTT.

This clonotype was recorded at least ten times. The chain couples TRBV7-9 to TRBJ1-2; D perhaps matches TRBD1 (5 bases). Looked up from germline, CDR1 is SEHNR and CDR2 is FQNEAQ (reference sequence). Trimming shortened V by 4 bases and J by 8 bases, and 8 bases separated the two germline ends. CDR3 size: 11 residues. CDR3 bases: TGTGCCAGCAGCTCCTCAGGGGGCTACACCTTC. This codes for CASSSSGGYTF.

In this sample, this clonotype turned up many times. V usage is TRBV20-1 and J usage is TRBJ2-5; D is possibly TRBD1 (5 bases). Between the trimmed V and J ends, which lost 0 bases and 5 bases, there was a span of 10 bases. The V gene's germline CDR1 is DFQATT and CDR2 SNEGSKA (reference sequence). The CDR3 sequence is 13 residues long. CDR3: CSAREGLWETQYF. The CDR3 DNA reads TGCAGTGCTAGAGAGGGGCTTTGGGAGACCCAGTACTTC.